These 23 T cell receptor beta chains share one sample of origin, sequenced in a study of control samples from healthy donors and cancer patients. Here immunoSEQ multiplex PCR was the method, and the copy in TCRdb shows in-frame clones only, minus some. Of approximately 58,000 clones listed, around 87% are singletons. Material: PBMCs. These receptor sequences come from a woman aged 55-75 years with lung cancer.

CDR3 loop: CASSQGGAPNEKLFF. CDR3 DNA sequence: TGTGCCAGCAGCCAAGGGGGGGCCCCTAATGAAAAACTGTTTTTT. This chain links TRBV7-9 with TRBJ1-4; tentative D call: TRBD1 (6 bases). The CDR3 extends over 15 amino acids. V shed 5 bases and J shed 3 bases, with 13 bases lying between them. Germline V lookup: CDR1 SEHNR, CDR2 FQNEAQ (reference sequence).

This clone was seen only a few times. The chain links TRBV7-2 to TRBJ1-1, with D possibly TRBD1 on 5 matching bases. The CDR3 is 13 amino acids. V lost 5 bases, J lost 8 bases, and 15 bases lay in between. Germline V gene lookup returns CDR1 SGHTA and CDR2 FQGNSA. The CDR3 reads CASSPGGGQEAFF. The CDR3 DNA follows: TGTGCCAGCAGCCCTGGGGGAGGGCAGGAAGCTTTCTTT.

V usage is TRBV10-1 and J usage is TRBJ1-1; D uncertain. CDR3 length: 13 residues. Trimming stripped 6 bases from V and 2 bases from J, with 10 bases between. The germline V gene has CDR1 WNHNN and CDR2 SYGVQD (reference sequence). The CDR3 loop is CASRRDGNTEAFF. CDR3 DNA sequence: TGCGCCAGCAGAAGAGACGGAAACACTGAAGCTTTCTTT.

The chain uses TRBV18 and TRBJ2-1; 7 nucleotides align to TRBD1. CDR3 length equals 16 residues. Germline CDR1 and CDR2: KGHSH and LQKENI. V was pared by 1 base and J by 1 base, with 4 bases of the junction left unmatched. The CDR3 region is CASSPLRTGSYNEQFF. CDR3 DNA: TGTGCCAGCTCACCACTTAGGACAGGTTCCTACAATGAGCAGTTCTTC.

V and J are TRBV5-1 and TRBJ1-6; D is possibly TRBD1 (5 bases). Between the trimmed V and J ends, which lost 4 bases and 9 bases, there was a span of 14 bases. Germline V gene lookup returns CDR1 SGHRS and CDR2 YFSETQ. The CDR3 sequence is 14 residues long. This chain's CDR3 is CASSPGGTTSPLHF. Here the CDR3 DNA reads TGCGCCAGCAGCCCCGGGGGTACGACTTCACCCCTCCACTTT.

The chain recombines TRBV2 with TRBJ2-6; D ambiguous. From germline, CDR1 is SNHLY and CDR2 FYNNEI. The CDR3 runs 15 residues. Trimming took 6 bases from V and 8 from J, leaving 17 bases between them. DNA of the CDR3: TGTGCCAGCAGAGCACTGATGGTGATGTCCAACGTCCTGACTTTC. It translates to CASRALMVMSNVLTF.

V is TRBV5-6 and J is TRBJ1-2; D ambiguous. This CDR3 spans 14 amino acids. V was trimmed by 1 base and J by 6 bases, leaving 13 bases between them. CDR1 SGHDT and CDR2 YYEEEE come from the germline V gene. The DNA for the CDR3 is TGTGCCAGCAGCTTGAATGGTCTTCGAGATGGCTACACCTTC. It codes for CASSLNGLRDGYTF.

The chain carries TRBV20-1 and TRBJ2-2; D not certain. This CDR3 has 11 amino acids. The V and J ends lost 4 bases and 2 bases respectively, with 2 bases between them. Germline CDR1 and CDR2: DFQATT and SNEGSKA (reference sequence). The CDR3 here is CSATNTGELFF. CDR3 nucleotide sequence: TGCAGTGCTACCAACACCGGGGAGCTGTTTTTT.

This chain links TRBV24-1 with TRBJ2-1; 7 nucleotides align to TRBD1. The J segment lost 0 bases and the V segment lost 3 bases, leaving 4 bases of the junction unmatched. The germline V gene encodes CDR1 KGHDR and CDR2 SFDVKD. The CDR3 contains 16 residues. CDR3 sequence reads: CATSDASGGSYNEQFF. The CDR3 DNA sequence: TGTGCCACCAGTGATGCTTCAGGGGGCTCCTACAATGAGCAGTTCTTC.

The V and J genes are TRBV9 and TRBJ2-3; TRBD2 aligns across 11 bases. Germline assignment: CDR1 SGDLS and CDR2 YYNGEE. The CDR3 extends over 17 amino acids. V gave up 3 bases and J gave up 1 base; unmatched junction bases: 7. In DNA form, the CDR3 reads TGTGCCAGCAGCGGAATAGCGGGGGGGCCTGGCACAGATACGCAGTATTTT. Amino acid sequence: CASSGIAGGPGTDTQYF.

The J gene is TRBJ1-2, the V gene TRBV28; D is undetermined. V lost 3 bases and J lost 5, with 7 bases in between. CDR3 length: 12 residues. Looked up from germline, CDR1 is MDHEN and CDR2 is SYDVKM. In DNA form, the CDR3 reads TGTGCCAGCAGTTTGGAAGGTTATGGCTACACCTTC. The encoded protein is CASSLEGYGYTF.

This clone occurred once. CDR3 residues: CATSPRRGRGGNTIYF. The CDR3 nucleotides are TGTGCCACCAGCCCCCGGAGGGGGCGCGGTGGAAACACCATATATTTT. The V call is TRBV15, the J call TRBJ1-3; 7 bases line up with TRBD1. Germline V gene lookup returns CDR1 LNHNV and CDR2 YYDKDF (reference sequence). V lost 5 bases to trimming and J lost 3 bases; unmatched junction nucleotides: 10. The CDR3 contains 16 residues.

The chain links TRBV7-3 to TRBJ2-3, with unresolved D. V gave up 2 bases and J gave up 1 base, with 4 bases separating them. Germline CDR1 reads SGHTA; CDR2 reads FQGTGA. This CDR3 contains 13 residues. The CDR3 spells CASSLDGTDTQYF. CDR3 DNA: TGTGCCAGCAGCTTAGACGGCACAGATACGCAGTATTTT.

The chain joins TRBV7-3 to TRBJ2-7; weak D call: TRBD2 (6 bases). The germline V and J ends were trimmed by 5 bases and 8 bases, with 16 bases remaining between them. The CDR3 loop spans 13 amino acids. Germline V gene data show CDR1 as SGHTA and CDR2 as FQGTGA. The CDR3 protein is CASSPGTSRQQYF. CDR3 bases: TGTGCCAGCAGCCCTGGGACTTCAAGGCAGCAGTACTTC.

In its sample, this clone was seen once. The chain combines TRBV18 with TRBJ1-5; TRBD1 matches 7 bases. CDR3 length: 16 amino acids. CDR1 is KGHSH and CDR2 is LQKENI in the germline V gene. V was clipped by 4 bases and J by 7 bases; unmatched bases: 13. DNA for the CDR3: TGTGCCAGCTCACAGTCGACAGGGAGTTGGGGGCAGCCCCAGCATTTT. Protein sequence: CASSQSTGSWGQPQHF.

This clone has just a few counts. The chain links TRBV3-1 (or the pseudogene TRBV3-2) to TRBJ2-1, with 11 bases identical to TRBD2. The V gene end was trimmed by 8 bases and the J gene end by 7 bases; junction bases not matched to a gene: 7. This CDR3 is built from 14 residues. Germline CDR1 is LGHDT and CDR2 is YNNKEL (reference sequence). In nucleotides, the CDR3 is TGTGCCAGCCTCTCGACTAGCGGGAAAAATGAGCAGTTCTTC. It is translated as CASLSTSGKNEQFF.

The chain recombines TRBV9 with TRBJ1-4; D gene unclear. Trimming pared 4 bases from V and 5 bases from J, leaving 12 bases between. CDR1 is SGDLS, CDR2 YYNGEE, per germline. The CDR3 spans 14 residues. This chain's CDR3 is CASSPDGRNEKLFF. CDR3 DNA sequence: TGTGCCAGCAGCCCGGACGGTCGAAATGAAAAACTGTTTTTT.

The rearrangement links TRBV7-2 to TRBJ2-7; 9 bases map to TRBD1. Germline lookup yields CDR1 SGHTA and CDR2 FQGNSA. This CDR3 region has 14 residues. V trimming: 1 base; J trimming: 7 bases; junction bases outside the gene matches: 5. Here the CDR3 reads CASSLVSGTGEQYF. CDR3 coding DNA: TGTGCCAGCAGCTTAGTTTCCGGGACAGGGGAGCAGTACTTC.

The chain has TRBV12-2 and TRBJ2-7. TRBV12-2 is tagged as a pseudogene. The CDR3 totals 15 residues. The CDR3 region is CASRLKGCSSYEQYF. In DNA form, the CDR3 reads TGTGCAAGTCGCTTAAAGGGCTGCAGCTCCTACGAGCAGTACTTC.

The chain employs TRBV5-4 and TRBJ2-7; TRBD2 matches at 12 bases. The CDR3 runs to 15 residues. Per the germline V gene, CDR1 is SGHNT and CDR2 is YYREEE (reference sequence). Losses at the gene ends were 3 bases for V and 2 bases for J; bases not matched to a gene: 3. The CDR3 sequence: CASSSRLAGAYEQYF. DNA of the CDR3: TGTGCCAGCAGCTCCCGACTAGCGGGGGCCTACGAGCAGTACTTC.

Written as DNA, the CDR3 is TGTGCCAGCAGCCCCCGAGGGAGCGGGAGTAGAGGAGGCGAGCAGTACTTC. Translated: CASSPRGSGSRGGEQYF. The V and J genes are TRBV3-1 (or the pseudogene TRBV3-2) and TRBJ2-7; 8 bases agree with TRBD2. Germline CDR1 and CDR2: LGHDT and YNNKEL (reference sequence). Trimming removed 4 bases from V and 6 bases from J; junction bases left unmatched: 17. The length of the CDR3 is 17 residues.

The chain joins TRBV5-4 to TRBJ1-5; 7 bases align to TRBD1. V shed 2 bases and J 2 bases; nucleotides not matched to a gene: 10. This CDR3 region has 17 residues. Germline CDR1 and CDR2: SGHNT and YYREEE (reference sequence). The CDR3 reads CASSFCQGGFCNQPQHF. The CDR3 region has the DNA TGTGCCAGCAGCTTCTGCCAGGGGGGGTTTTGCAATCAGCCCCAGCATTTT.

CDR3 bases: TGTGCCAGCAGCTTAGATGGGGCAGGTAGGAACACTGAAGCTTTCTTT. It specifies CASSLDGAGRNTEAFF. The rearrangement joins TRBV11-2 to TRBJ1-1, with TRBD1 as a possible D gene (5 bases). This CDR3 spans 16 amino acids. Trimming pared 0 bases from V and 1 base from J, leaving 12 bases between. Germline V gene data show CDR1 as SGHAT and CDR2 as FQNNGV.